The 30 T cell receptor delta chains below were found in one sample sequenced in a study of gamma-delta T cells after stem cell transplantation. TCRdb re-called clones from the RT-PCR reads via CATT. Here the sample spans some 1,100 delta-chain clones, more than 3.5% being singletons. The sample consisted of gamma-delta T cells. The receptors derive from a human donor. It is not recorded whose cells these are; they may come from a transplant donor.

This chain joins TRDV2 and TRDJ1; 12 bases match TRDD3. This CDR3 spans 15 amino acids. Trimming took 4 bases from V and 9 from J; bases not matched to a gene: 11. The germline CDR1 and CDR2 sequences are GEAIGNYY and EKD. The CDR3 DNA is TGTGCCTGTGAAACCCTGGGGGATACGCGAGTGGAACTCATCTTT. Protein sequence: CACETLGDTRVELIF.

Concerning this clone itself: This likely reflects a read error, since a far larger clone is one base away. This chain joins TRDV2 and TRDJ1; TRDD3 aligns across 12 bases. Looked up from germline, CDR1 is GEAIGNYY and CDR2 is EKD. This CDR3 contains 17 residues. CDR3 bases: TGTGCCTGTGACACGGTACTGGGGGATACTTACACCGATAAACCCATCTTT. Residues: CACDTVLGDTYTDKPIF.

This clone was seen only a few times. Other nucleotide sequences in the sample specify the same CDR3. CDR3 DNA: TGTGCCTGTGACACGCTGGGGGATACGCGAGTGGAACTCATCTTT. It encodes CACDTLGDTRVELIF. This chain joins TRDV2 and TRDJ1, with 12 bases identical to TRDD3. The length of the CDR3 is 15 residues. V dropped 1 base and J dropped 9; count of bases not matched to a gene: 8. Germline V gene lookup returns CDR1 GEAIGNYY and CDR2 EKD.

This clone was picked up a small number of times. A single base is all that separates this from a far larger clone, so a read error is likely. This specimen includes other DNA sequences encoding the same CDR3. V usage is TRDV2 and J usage is TRDJ1, with 8 nucleotides matching TRDD3. The CDR3 runs 19 residues. Germline values: CDR1 GEAIGNYY, CDR2 EKD. The CDR3 protein is CACDTVGKLGDHNTDKLIF. The CDR3, as DNA: TGTGCCTGCGACACCGTAGGTAAGCTGGGGGACCATAACACCGATAAACTCATCTTT.

This clone ranks as medium-sized. A far larger clone differs by one base, so this is likely a read error. Distinct nucleotide sequences in the sample also encode this CDR3. The chain links TRDV2 to TRDJ3; 9 bases line up with TRDD3. Germline values: CDR1 GEAIGNYY, CDR2 EKD. The CDR3 consists of 23 residues. The CDR3 DNA reads TGTGCCTGTGACTCCCCTCCTACGGCCTCTGGGGGATTACCCTCCTGGGACACCCGGCAGATGTTTTTC. This sequence encodes CACDSPPTASGGLPSWDTRQMFF.

This clone was seen more than once but under ten times. This likely stems from a read error, as it lies one base from a far larger clone. The V and J genes are TRDV2 and TRDJ1; 11 positions match TRDD3. This CDR3 is built from 19 residues. Germline lookup yields CDR1 GEAIGNYY and CDR2 EKD. V dropped 8 bases and J dropped 0; count of bases not matched to a gene: 19. The CDR3 here is CAYDKLGDKGKTYTDKLIF. The CDR3, as DNA: TGTGCCTATGATAAACTGGGGGATAAGGGAAAAACGTACACCGATAAACTCATCTTT.

The rearrangement joins TRDV2 to TRDJ1; 10 nucleotides line up with TRDD3. Per germline, CDR1 GEAIGNYY and CDR2 EKD. This CDR3 is built from 22 residues. V shed 6 bases, J shed 2 bases, and the junction held 29 bases outside the gene matches. CDR3 in amino acids: CACSNLPLSTPPVLGDTDKLIF. The CDR3 region has the DNA TGTGCCTGTTCCAACCTCCCCCTCTCGACCCCGCCCGTACTGGGGGATACCGATAAACTCATCTTT.

In regard to this clone: The likely explanation is a read error, given a far larger clone one base away. Other DNA variants within this sample encode the same CDR3. The chain employs TRDV2 and TRDJ3; 8 bases line up with TRDD3. J gave up 0 bases and V 0 bases, and 9 bases lay outside the gene matches. The germline CDR1 and CDR2 sequences are GEAIGNYY and EKD. This CDR3 contains 20 residues. CDR3 amino acids: CACDTVLGDTSSWDTRQMFF. As DNA, the CDR3 is TGTGCCTGTGACACCGTTCTTGGGGATACAAGCTCCTGGGACACCCGACAGATGTTTTTC.

As to this clone: The TCRdb protein comes from a much larger clone and disagrees with this DNA's translation at residue 6, likely due to a read error; the protein given here is derived from the DNA. This chain links TRDV2 with TRDJ3, with TRDD3 matching over 10 bases. This CDR3 contains 23 residues. Germline-derived CDR1 and CDR2 are GEAIGNYY and EKD. V was clipped by 0 bases and J by 0 bases; unmatched bases: 16. The CDR3 sequence is CACDTKGTGGSVKHSWDTRQMFF. As DNA, the CDR3 is TGTGCCTGTGACACCAAGGGGACTGGGGGATCGGTAAAGCACTCCTGGGACACCCGACAGATGTTTTTC.

For this clone: The TCRdb protein comes from a much larger clone and disagrees with this DNA's translation at residue 8, likely due to a read error; the protein given here is derived from the DNA. This chain joins TRDV2 and TRDJ1; possible D gene TRDD3, 6 bases. Germline V gives CDR1 GEAIGNYY, CDR2 EKD. V was clipped by 3 bases and J by 2 bases, with 15 bases between them. The CDR3 extends over 15 amino acids. CDR3 DNA sequence: TGTGCCTGTGACTCGATGGGGGGTACTACCGATAAACTCATCTTT. Its translation: CACDSMGGTTDKLIF.

A word on this clone: TCRdb assigns this DNA the protein of a much larger clone, which departs from its translation at residue 6; this likely reflects a read error, and the protein shown comes from translating the DNA. The chain couples TRDV2 to TRDJ1, with 8 positions matching TRDD3. CDR1 and CDR2 from the germline V gene are GEAIGNYY and EKD. The CDR3 is made up of 16 amino acids. With 3 bases clipped from V and 0 bases from J, the junction kept 8 bases outside the gene matches. CDR3 nucleotide sequence: TGTGCCTGTGACCCGATGGACTGGGGGCACACCGATAAACTCATCTTT. Translating it yields CACDPMDWGHTDKLIF.

This clone was picked up a small number of times. A far larger clone lies a single base away; this is likely a read error. The sample contains more than one DNA sequence encoding this CDR3. The chain is built from TRDV2 and TRDJ1; a weak D match, TRDD3 (6 bases). The length of the CDR3 is 17 residues. Looked up from germline, CDR1 is GEAIGNYY and CDR2 is EKD. V was clipped by 1 base and J by 1 base, with 18 bases between them. In DNA, the CDR3 is TGTGCCTGTGACACTCTAGGGATAACAACGGGCACCGATAAACTCATCTTT. Encoded protein: CACDTLGITTGTDKLIF.

Concerning this clone: The amino acid sequence in TCRdb belongs to a much larger clone and departs from this DNA's translation at residue 5, likely a sequencing read error; the sequence shown is translated from the DNA. J is TRDJ1 and V is TRDV2; 9 nucleotides agree with TRDD3. V lost 3 bases, J lost 0 bases, and 13 bases stayed unmatched. This CDR3 has 18 residues. Germline V gene lookup returns CDR1 GEAIGNYY and CDR2 EKD. The DNA of the CDR3 is TGTGCCTGTGACTCTGTCTATACTGGGGGAGATTACACCGATAAACTCATCTTT. Protein product: CACDSVYTGGDYTDKLIF.

This clone was observed a handful of times. The protein held in TCRdb is that of a much larger clone and does not match this DNA's translation at residue 12, likely because of a read error; the protein shown is translated from the DNA. This chain joins TRDV2 and TRDJ1; D not certain. Germline lookup yields CDR1 GEAIGNYY and CDR2 EKD. This CDR3 has 15 amino acids. Written as DNA, the CDR3 is TGTGCCTGTGACCCTATTGGCAGCTACACCGATAATCTCATCTTT. Protein: CACDPIGSYTDNLIF.

This clone is categorized as hyperexpanded. The same CDR3 arises from other DNA sequences in this sample as well. This chain joins TRDV2 and TRDJ1, with TRDD3 matching over 7 bases. Germline-derived CDR1 and CDR2 are GEAIGNYY and EKD. The CDR3 sequence is 15 residues long. The ends lost 0 bases at V and 0 bases at J; junction bases unmatched: 3. The CDR3 sequence: CACDTVGGDTDKLIF. DNA of the CDR3: TGTGCCTGTGACACCGTTGGGGGAGACACCGATAAACTCATCTTT.

This clone came up a few times. This likely came from a read error, as a far larger clone is one base away. Other nucleotide sequences in the sample specify the same CDR3. The rearrangement joins TRDV2 to TRDJ1; the D call may be TRDD2 or TRDD3 (8 bases each). The CDR3 contains 17 residues. Per the germline V gene, CDR1 is GEAIGNYY and CDR2 is EKD. CDR3 in amino acids: CACDTVLGASYTDKLIF. DNA for the CDR3: TGTGCCTGTGACACAGTACTGGGGGCTTCCTACACCGATAAACTTATCTTT.

Within the sample, this clone is hyperexpanded. Other DNA sequences in the sample encode the same CDR3. This rearrangement joins TRDV2 to TRDJ1; 7 bases are shared with TRDD3. Germline CDR1 and CDR2: GEAIGNYY and EKD. V trimming: 1 base; J trimming: 4 bases; junction bases outside the gene matches: 8. The CDR3 is 15 residues long. In DNA form, the CDR3 reads TGTGCCTGTGACACGGTCGGGGGGGATTACGATAAACTCATCTTT. Protein: CACDTVGGDYDKLIF.

This clone was seen a few times. It differs at one base from a far larger clone, so likely a read error. The chain combines TRDV2 with TRDJ1, with D possibly TRDD3 on 6 matching bases. Per the germline V gene, CDR1 is GEAIGNYY and CDR2 is EKD. The CDR3 contains 19 residues. With 0 bases removed from V and 2 bases from J, the gap between germline ends came to 24 bases. The CDR3 sequence is CACDTARDRHQPSTDKLIF. In DNA, the CDR3 is TGTGCCTGTGACACCGCCCGGGATAGACACCAACCTTCTACCGATAAACTCATCTTT.

In the case of this clone: The TCRdb protein comes from a much larger clone and disagrees with this DNA's translation at residue 6, likely due to a read error; the protein given here is derived from the DNA. V is TRDV2 and J is TRDJ1, with TRDD3 identical over 10 bases. V shed 3 bases and J 2 bases; nucleotides not matched to a gene: 5. Germline values: CDR1 GEAIGNYY, CDR2 EKD. The CDR3 length is 15 residues. CDR3 coding DNA: TGTGCCTGTGACTCGGTGGGGGATACTACCGATAAACTCATCTTT. Its translation: CACDSVGDTTDKLIF.

This clone was counted a few times. TCRdb's listed protein matches a much larger clone and diverges from this DNA's translation at residue 4, likely through a read error; the protein shown comes from the DNA. The CDR3 here is CACGVLGDTVPSTDKLIF. The CDR3 DNA reads as TGTGCCTGTGGCGTACTGGGGGATACAGTCCCCTCCACCGATAAACTCATCTTT. The chain recombines TRDV2 with TRDJ1, with 12 nucleotides matching TRDD3. Losses at the gene ends were 5 bases for V and 1 base for J; bases not matched to a gene: 13. The CDR3 consists of 18 residues. CDR1 is GEAIGNYY and CDR2 is EKD in the germline V gene.

Comments on this clone: A far larger clone is off by one base, so a read error is likely. CDR3 DNA sequence: TGTGCCTGTTCCAACCTCCCCCCCTCGACCCCGCCCGTACTGGGGGATATGGGGGACACCGATAAACTCATCTTT. Protein sequence: CACSNLPPSTPPVLGDMGDTDKLIF. The gene calls are TRDV2 and TRDJ1, with TRDD3 matching 11 bases. J lost 0 bases, V lost 6 bases, and 35 bases had no gene match. CDR1 and CDR2 from the germline V gene are GEAIGNYY and EKD. The CDR3 covers 25 residues.

A note on this clone: Since a far larger clone is one base different, this is likely a read error. This sample also contains other DNA sequences that code for the same CDR3. The rearrangement uses TRDV2 and TRDJ3; 9 positions agree with TRDD2. This CDR3 has 26 amino acids. Germline CDR1 and CDR2: GEAIGNYY and EKD. The CDR3 protein is CACDTVSLPTEERMEFRSWDTRQMFF. For the CDR3, the DNA is TGTGCCTGTGACACCGTAAGCCTTCCTACGGAAGAGAGGATGGAGTTTAGGTCCTGGGACACCCGACAAATGTTTTTC.

In its sample, this clone was seen a few times. With only one base between it and a far larger clone, this is likely a read error. Distinct nucleotide sequences in the sample also encode this CDR3. V gene TRDV2 combines with J gene TRDJ3; D is possibly TRDD3 (7 bases). CDR3 length: 23 amino acids. The V gene's germline CDR1 is GEAIGNYY and CDR2 EKD. V lost 3 bases and J lost 0, with 29 bases in between. The CDR3, as DNA: TGTGCCTGTGACTCCCCTCCTACGGCCTCTGGGGGGTTACCCTCCTGGGACACCCGACAGATGTTTTTC. This codes for CACDSPPTASGGLPSWDTRQMFF.

A word on this clone: The protein TCRdb lists belongs to a much larger clone and differs from this DNA's translation at residue 13, which points to a read error; the protein shown is made from the DNA. The chain links TRDV2 to TRDJ1; 13 nucleotides match TRDD3. Germline CDR1 is GEAIGNYY and CDR2 is EKD. The CDR3 runs 17 residues. The V gene end was trimmed by 3 bases and the J gene end by 9 bases; junction bases not matched to a gene: 15. The CDR3 here is CACDPVLGDTGGPELIF. The CDR3 DNA is TGTGCCTGTGACCCCGTACTGGGGGATACGGGGGGACCGGAACTCATCTTT.

This clone was detected only a few times. A far more abundant clone sits one base away, making this likely a read error. The sample contains more than one DNA sequence encoding this CDR3. The genes are TRDV2 and TRDJ1; perhaps TRDD3 as D (6 bases). The germline V and J ends were trimmed by 0 bases and 0 bases, with 10 bases remaining between them. In germline, CDR1 is GEAIGNYY, CDR2 EKD. The CDR3 consists of 15 residues. The CDR3 DNA sequence: TGTGCCTGTGACACCGTTGGGGGGGACACCGATAAACTCATCTTT. It codes for CACDTVGGDTDKLIF.

On this clone: TCRdb records a much larger clone's protein for this DNA, with a difference at residue 11 that likely arises from a read error; the protein given is the translation of the DNA. This rearrangement joins TRDV2 to TRDJ3; 7 nucleotides agree with TRDD3. Germline values: CDR1 GEAIGNYY, CDR2 EKD. J was trimmed by 1 base and V by 0 bases; bases with no gene match: 11. The length of the CDR3 is 20 residues. CDR3 coding DNA: TGTGCCTGTGACACCGCGGCTGGGGGCCCATCTTCCTGGGACACCCGACAGATGTTTTTC. Its protein product is CACDTAAGGPSSWDTRQMFF.

As to this clone: The protein recorded in TCRdb matches a much larger clone and deviates from this DNA's translation at residue 8, suggesting a read error; the protein here is obtained by translating the DNA. The chain's CDR3 is CACDTGGRHSWDTRQMFF. CDR3 DNA: TGTGCCTGTGATACTGGGGGACGCCACTCCTGGGACACCCGACAGATGTTTTTC. The rearrangement uses TRDV2 and TRDJ3; 9 nucleotides agree with TRDD3. CDR1 is GEAIGNYY, CDR2 EKD, per germline. J gave up 0 bases and V 4 bases, and 6 bases lay outside the gene matches. The CDR3 loop spans 18 amino acids.

By its share, this clone is large. This chain links TRDV2 with TRDJ1; 8 nucleotides line up with TRDD3. The CDR3 is made up of 15 amino acids. In germline, CDR1 is GEAIGNYY, CDR2 EKD. The ends lost 3 bases at V and 0 bases at J; junction bases unmatched: 5. Written as DNA, the CDR3 is TGTGCCTGTGACCTACTGGGGGTCGACACCGATAAACTCATCTTT. This gives the protein CACDLLGVDTDKLIF.

This clone was detected a few times. For this DNA, TCRdb reports the protein of a much larger clone, which diverges at residue 14, most likely from a read error; the protein presented here is translated directly from the DNA. The chain employs TRDV2 and TRDJ1, with TRDD3 matching 10 bases. The junction had 18 bases not matched to a gene; V was cut back by 2 bases and J by 4 bases. The CDR3 has 19 residues. Germline CDR1 is GEAIGNYY and CDR2 is EKD. Here the CDR3 DNA reads TGTGCCTGTGACAGCGTACTGGGGGATTTGCCTCAGTACATCGATAAACTCATCTTT. Translation gives CACDSVLGDLPQYIDKLIF.

Concerning this clone: This likely reflects a read error, since a far larger clone is one base away. This chain joins TRDV2 and TRDJ1; 9 nucleotides match TRDD3. The CDR3 is made up of 17 amino acids. Germline-derived CDR1 and CDR2 are GEAIGNYY and EKD. The chain's CDR3 is CACGTLLGDTGGDKLIF. DNA of the CDR3: TGTGCCTGTGGCACCCTACTTGGGGATACGGGCGGCGATAAACTCATCTTT.